Presented here are 6 T cell receptor beta chains from one specimen sequenced in a study of T cell repertoires in cytomegalovirus infection. These receptors have no known antigen. TCRdb ran MiXCR on the reads and lists one entry per CDR3 protein. The sample has about 480,000 distinct CDR3 sequences, roughly a third seen once; the top ten hold roughly 16%. Sequencing used cultured PBMCs, obtained from culture after CMV antigen stimulation. The receptors shown here come from a human donor in good health (CMV status not recorded). Some clones in this sample may be carry-over from other donors' samples.

The chain employs TRBV6-2 or TRBV6-3 and TRBJ1-1; the D is unclear. The germline V and J ends were trimmed by 4 bases and 4 bases, with 10 bases remaining between them. The CDR3 runs 13 residues. The germline gives CDR1 MNHEY, CDR2 SVGEGT. The CDR3 protein is CASSSPQTTEAFF. The CDR3, as DNA: TGTGCCAGCAGTTCCCCCCAGACCACTGAAGCTTTCTTT.

At least ten counts were recorded for this clonotype. The genes are TRBV7-9 and TRBJ2-7; TRBD1 matches at 7 bases. The CDR3 has 14 amino acids. The J segment lost 8 bases and the V segment lost 5 bases, leaving 12 bases of the junction unmatched. Looked up from germline, CDR1 is SEHNR and CDR2 is FQNEAQ (reference sequence). CDR3 in amino acids: CASSRLPGQTKQYF. The CDR3 DNA reads TGTGCCAGCAGCCGTTTACCGGGACAGACTAAGCAGTACTTC.

This clonotype was seen only a few times. The DNA for the CDR3 is TGTGCCAGCTCACCCTCTCAGGGCCCTGAAGCTTTCTTT. Protein product: CASSPSQGPEAFF. V gene TRBV18 combines with J gene TRBJ1-1; tentative D call: TRBD1 (5 bases). Per germline, CDR1 KGHSH and CDR2 LQKENI. The V gene lost 3 bases and the J gene lost 6 bases, with 11 bases spanning the gap. This CDR3 region has 13 residues.

This chain uses TRBV28 with TRBJ1-1; D not certain. This CDR3 has 12 amino acids. Trimming shortened V by 6 bases and J by 5 bases, and 10 bases separated the two germline ends. CDR1 and CDR2 from the germline V gene are MDHEN and SYDVKM. The CDR3 DNA reads TGTGCCAGCAGGGGAGGGTTTACTGAAGCTTTCTTT. The encoded protein is CASRGGFTEAFF.

This clonotype has a handful of counts. The V call is TRBV12-3 or TRBV12-4, the J call TRBJ2-7, with TRBD2 identical over 8 bases. The CDR3 loop spans 15 amino acids. V was pared by 6 bases and J by 2 bases, with 9 bases of the junction left unmatched. CDR3 loop: CASSSSGRVAYEQYF. DNA for the CDR3: TGTGCCAGCAGCTCCAGCGGGAGAGTCGCCTACGAGCAGTACTTC.

This clonotype came up a few times. The rearrangement joins TRBV12-3 or TRBV12-4 to TRBJ1-5; 11 positions agree with TRBD1. The CDR3 spans 15 residues. J was trimmed by 0 bases and V by 5 bases; bases with no gene match: 0. The CDR3 nucleotides read TGTGCCAGCAGTGGACAGGGGGCTAGCAATCAGCCCCAGCATTTT. Translation gives CASSGQGASNQPQHF.